This T cell receptor (beta chain) was recovered during a study of CD8 T cells in Susac syndrome. V lost 3 bases and J lost 4, with 12 bases in between. This CDR3 region has 14 residues. Germline-derived CDR1 and CDR2 are GTSNPN and SVGIG (reference sequence). Peripheral blood CD8+ and CD4+ T cells were profiled by TCR beta sequencing. Treatment-naive patients with stable or active relapsing-remitting disease were the multiple sclerosis controls. An input of 0.5 to 1 ug of RNA was subjected to reverse transcription using random hexamers. Multiplex immunoSEQ PCR targeted 54 Vbeta and 13 Jbeta TCR beta segments. TCRdb re-called the immunoSEQ multiplex PCR reads through MiXCR, storing one row per CDR3 protein. This table holds approximately 230,000 distinct CDR3 sequences, roughly 95% found once.

The source of this sequence is a human donor with multiple sclerosis. The sequenced material came from CD4+ T cells from PBMCs. This chain links TRBV30 with TRBJ2-2, with D possibly being TRBD1 (5 bases). The CDR3 nucleotides are TGTGCCTGGAGCACAGGAGTACCCACCGGGGAGCTGTTTTTT. Its protein is CAWSTGVPTGELFF.